The TCR beta chain described here comes from a study of T cells in Graves' hyperthyroidism and ophthalmopathy. Findings and caveats of the study: Blood samples included most of the expanded thyroid clonotypes exceeding 0.001.

Amplification of TCR beta CDR3 regions used RNA as the template. A first-round RT-PCR of the TCR CDR3 used the HTBI primer set. In TCRdb, the multiplex PCR reads were re-called with MiXCR into one record per CDR3 protein. The sample consists of 660,000 or so distinct CDR3 sequences, over 40% of them appearing once. It was uncontrolled infection, other autoimmune disease, pregnancy or lactation that excluded patients. Concerning this clonotype: The antigen is undetermined.

Sequencing was performed on peripheral blood or thyroid tissue (not recorded which). This TCR was recovered from an adult man with Graves' disease, either hyperthyroidism or ophthalmopathy (not recorded which).

CDR3 in DNA: TGTGCCACCAGCAGAGCCCCCGACACTGACGAAAAACTGTTTTTT. Translating it yields CATSRAPDTDEKLFF. The chain couples TRBV15 to TRBJ1-4; no clear D gene. V was cut by 1 base and J by 8 bases, with 14 bases left in between. The CDR3 length is 15 residues. Per the germline V gene, CDR1 is LNHNV and CDR2 is YYDKDF (reference sequence).